The clone carrying this T cell receptor (beta chain) came up a few times. As yet, its antigen is unknown. This entry comes from a study of cytomegalovirus exposure and HLA in healthy donors. V was shortened by 5 bases and J by 2 bases, with 12 bases between the two germline ends. This CDR3 contains 14 residues. Germline CDR1 is SGDLS and CDR2 is YYNGEE. Study outcomes and limitations: In a later analysis, several top co-occurrence clusters appeared linked to parvovirus B19, influenza, CMV and Epstein-Barr virus. Other equally common chains were less clonally expanded than HLA-associated TCR beta chains, a later analysis showed. An assumption of roughly uniform sequencing depth across donors underlay the presence/absence analyses. When a later analysis was performed, an Asian-associated ancestry cluster reportedly had fewer N-insertions than the roughly 670-donor mean.

It was with 60 Vbeta and 13 Jbeta primers that the PCR ran. TCRdb's table, derived via immunoSEQ multiplex PCR, lists solely in-frame clones and lacks some. Of about 160,000 clones in the sample, roughly four fifths were seen once. The source of this sequence is a man over 45 in good health and CMV-seropositive. This sequence joins TRBV9 and TRBJ2-3; D possibly corresponds to TRBD2 (5 bases). Material: PBMCs. The CDR3 loop is CASSIEGSTDTQYF. DNA of the CDR3: TGTGCCAGCAGTATAGAGGGATCCACAGATACGCAGTATTTT.